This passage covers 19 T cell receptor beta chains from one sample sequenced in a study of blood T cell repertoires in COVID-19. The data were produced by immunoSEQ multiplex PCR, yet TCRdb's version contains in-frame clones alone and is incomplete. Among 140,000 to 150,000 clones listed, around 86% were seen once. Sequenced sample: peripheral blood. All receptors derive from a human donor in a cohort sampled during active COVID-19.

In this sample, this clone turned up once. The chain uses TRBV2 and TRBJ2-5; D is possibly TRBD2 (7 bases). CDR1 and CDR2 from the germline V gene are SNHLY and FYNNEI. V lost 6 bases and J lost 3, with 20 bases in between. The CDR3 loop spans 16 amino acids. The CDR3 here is CASRGQRDNIKETQYF. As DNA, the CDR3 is TGTGCCAGCAGAGGACAGCGGGATAACATAAAAGAGACCCAGTACTTC.

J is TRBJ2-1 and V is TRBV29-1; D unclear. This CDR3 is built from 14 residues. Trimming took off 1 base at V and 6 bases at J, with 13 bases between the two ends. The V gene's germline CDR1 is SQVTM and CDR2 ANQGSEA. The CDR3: CSVEGMVAGNEQFF. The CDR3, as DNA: TGCAGCGTTGAAGGGATGGTAGCTGGCAATGAGCAGTTCTTC.

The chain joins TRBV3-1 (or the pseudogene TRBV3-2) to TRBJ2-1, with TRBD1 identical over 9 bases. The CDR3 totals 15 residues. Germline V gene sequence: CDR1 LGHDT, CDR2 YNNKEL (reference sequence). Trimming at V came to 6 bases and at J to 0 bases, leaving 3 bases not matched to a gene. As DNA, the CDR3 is TGTGCCAGCAGTCGGGACAGGGACTCCTACAATGAGCAGTTCTTC. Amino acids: CASSRDRDSYNEQFF.

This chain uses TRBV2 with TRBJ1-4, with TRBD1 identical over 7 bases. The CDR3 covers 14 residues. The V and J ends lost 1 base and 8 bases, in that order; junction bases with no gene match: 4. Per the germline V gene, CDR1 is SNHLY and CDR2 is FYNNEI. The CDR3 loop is CASSEEGAREKLFF. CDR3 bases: TGTGCCAGCAGTGAAGAGGGGGCTCGGGAAAAACTGTTTTTT.

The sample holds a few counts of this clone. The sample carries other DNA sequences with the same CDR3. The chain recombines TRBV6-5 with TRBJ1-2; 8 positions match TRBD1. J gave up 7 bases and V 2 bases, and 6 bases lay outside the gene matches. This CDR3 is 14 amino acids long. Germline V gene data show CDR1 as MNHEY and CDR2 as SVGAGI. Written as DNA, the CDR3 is TGTGCCAGCAGTTACACCGGACAGGGAGTTGGCTACACCTTC. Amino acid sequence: CASSYTGQGVGYTF.

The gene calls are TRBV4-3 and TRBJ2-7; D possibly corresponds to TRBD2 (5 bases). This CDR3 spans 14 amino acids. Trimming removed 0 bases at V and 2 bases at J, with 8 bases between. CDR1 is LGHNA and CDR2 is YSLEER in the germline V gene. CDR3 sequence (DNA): TGCGCCAGCAGCCAAGAACTAGATGCCTACGAGCAGTACTTC. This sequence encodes CASSQELDAYEQYF.

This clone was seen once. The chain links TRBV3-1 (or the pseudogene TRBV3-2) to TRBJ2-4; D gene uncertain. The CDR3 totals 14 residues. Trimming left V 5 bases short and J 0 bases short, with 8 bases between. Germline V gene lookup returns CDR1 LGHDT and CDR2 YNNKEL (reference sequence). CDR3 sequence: CASSYSGAKNIQYF. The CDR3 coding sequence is TGTGCCAGCAGCTACTCGGGAGCCAAAAACATTCAGTACTTC.

The CDR3 DNA sequence: TGTGCCAGCAGCCCGAAAGGACAGGGTGACGCCGGGGAGCTGTTTTTT. Translating it yields CASSPKGQGDAGELFF. The chain couples TRBV3-1 (or the pseudogene TRBV3-2) to TRBJ2-2; 8 nucleotides align to TRBD1. The junction had 10 bases not matched to a gene; V was cut back by 4 bases and J by 6 bases. CDR1 and CDR2 from the germline V gene are LGHDT and YNNKEL (reference sequence). There are 16 residues in the CDR3.

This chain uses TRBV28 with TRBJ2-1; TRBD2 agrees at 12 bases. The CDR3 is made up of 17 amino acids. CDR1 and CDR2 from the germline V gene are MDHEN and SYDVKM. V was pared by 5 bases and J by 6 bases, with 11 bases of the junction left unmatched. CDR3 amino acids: CASSTSQGTSGFNEQFF. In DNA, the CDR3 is TGTGCCAGCAGTACCTCACAGGGGACTAGCGGGTTCAATGAGCAGTTCTTC.

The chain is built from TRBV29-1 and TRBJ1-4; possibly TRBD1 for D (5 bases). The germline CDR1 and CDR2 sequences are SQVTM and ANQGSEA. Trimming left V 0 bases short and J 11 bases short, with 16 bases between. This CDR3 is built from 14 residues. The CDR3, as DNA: TGCAGCGTTGAAGACACAGCTGCTCGGGGGAAACTGTTTTTT. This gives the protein CSVEDTAARGKLFF.

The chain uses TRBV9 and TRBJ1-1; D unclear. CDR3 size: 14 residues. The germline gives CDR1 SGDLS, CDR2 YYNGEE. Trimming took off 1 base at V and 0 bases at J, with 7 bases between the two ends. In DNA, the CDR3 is TGTGCCAGCAGCGTAAACAGCATGAACACTGAAGCTTTCTTT. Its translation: CASSVNSMNTEAFF.

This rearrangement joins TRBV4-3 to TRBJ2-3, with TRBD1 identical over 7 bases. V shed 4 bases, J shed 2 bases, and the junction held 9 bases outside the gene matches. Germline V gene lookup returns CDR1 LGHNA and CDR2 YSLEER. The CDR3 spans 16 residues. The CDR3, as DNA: TGCGCCAGCAGCCTTGCGATAGGGGGCCTCACAGATACGCAGTATTTT. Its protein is CASSLAIGGLTDTQYF.

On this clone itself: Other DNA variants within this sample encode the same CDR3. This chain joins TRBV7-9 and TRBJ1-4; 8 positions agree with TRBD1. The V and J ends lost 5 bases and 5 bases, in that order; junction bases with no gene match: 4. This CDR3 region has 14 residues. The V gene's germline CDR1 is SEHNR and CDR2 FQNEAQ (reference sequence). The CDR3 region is CASSLGQGNEKLFF. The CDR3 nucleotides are TGTGCCAGCAGCCTTGGACAGGGAAATGAAAAACTGTTTTTT.

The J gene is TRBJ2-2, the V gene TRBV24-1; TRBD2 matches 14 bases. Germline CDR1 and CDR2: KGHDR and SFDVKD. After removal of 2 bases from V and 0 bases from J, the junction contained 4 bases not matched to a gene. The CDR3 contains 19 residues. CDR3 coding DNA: TGTGCCACCAGTGATTGGGCGGGACTAGCGGGAGCGAACACCGGGGAGCTGTTTTTT. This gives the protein CATSDWAGLAGANTGELFF.

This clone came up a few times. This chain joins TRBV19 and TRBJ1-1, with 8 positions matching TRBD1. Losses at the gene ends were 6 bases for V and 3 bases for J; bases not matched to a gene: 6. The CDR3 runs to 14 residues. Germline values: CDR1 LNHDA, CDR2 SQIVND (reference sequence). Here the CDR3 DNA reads TGTGCCAGTAGGCAAGGACAGGGTGACACTGAAGCTTTCTTT. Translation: CASRQGQGDTEAFF.

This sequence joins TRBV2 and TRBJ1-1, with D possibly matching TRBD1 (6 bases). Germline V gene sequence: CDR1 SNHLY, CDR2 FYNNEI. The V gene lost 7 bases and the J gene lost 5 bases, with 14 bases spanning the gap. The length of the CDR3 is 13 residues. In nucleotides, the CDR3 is TGTGCCAGCAAGGGACAAGGGTATACTGAAGCTTTCTTT. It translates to CASKGQGYTEAFF.

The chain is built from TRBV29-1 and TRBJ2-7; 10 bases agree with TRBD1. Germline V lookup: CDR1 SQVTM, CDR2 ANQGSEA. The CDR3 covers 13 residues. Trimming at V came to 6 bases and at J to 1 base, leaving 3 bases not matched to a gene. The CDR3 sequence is CSVPGQGSYEQYF. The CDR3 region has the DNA TGCAGCGTACCGGGACAGGGGTCCTACGAGCAGTACTTC.

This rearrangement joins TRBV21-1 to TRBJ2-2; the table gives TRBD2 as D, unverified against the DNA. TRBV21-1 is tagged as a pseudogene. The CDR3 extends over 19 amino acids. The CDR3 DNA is TGTGCCAGCAGCACCCACCGGGGAAAGGCCCTACCGACACCCGGGGAGCTGTTTTTT. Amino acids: CASSTHRGKALPTPGELFF.

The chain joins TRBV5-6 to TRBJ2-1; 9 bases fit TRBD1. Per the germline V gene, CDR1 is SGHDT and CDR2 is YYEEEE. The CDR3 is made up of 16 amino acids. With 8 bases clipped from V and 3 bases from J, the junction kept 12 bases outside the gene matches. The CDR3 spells CARLDRGRPFYNEQFF. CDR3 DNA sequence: TGTGCCAGACTAGACAGGGGGAGGCCTTTCTACAATGAGCAGTTCTTC.